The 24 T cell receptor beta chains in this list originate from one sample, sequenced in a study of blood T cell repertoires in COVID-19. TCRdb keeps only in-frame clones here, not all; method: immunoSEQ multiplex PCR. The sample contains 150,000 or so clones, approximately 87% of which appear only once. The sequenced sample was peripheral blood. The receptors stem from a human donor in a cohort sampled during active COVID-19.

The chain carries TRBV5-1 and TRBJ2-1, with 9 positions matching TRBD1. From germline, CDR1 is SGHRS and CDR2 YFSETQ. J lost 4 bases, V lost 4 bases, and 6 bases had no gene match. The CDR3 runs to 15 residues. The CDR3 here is CASSRGQGKYNEQFF. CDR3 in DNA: TGCGCCAGCAGCCGGGGACAGGGCAAATACAATGAGCAGTTCTTC.

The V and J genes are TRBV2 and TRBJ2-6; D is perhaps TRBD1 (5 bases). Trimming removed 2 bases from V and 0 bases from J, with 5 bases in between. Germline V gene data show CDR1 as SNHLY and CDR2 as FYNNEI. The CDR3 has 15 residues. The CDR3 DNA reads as TGTGCCAGCAGTGAAACAGGCTCTGGGGCCAACGTCCTGACTTTC. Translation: CASSETGSGANVLTF.

The CDR3 reads CASSLEGTGDQPQHF. The CDR3 DNA reads TGCGCCAGCAGCTTGGAGGGAACAGGGGATCAGCCCCAGCATTTT. The V gene is TRBV5-1, the J gene TRBJ1-5; 7 positions agree with TRBD1. Germline CDR1 reads SGHRS; CDR2 reads YFSETQ. The CDR3 is 15 residues long. V shed 0 bases, J shed 5 bases, and the junction held 5 bases outside the gene matches.

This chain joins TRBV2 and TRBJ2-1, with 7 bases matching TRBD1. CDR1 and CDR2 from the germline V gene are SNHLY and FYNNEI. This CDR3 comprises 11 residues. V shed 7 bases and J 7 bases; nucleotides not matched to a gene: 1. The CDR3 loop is CASNRGNEQFF. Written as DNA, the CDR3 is TGTGCCAGCAACAGGGGAAATGAGCAGTTCTTC.

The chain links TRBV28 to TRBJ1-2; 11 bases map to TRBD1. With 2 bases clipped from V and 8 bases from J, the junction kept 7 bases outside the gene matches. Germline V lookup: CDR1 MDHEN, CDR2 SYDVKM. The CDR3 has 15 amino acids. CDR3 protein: CASSLGTGGFRGYTF. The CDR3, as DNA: TGTGCCAGCAGTTTAGGGACAGGGGGGTTTCGGGGCTACACCTTC.

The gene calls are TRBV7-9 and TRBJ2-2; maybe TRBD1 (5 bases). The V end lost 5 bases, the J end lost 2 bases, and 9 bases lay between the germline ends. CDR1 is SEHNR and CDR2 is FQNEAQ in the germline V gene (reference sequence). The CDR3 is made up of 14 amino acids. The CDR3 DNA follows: TGTGCCAGCAGCCCCACAGGAAACACCGGGGAGCTGTTTTTT. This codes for CASSPTGNTGELFF. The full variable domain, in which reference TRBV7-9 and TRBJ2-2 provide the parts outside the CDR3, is DTGVSQNPRHKITKRGQNVTFRCDPISEHNRLYWYRQTLGQGPEFLTYFQNEAQLEKSRLLSDRFSAERPKGSFSTLEIQRTEQGDSAMYLCASSPTGNTGELFFGEGSRLTVL.

The CDR3 nucleotides read TGTGCCAGCAGCTCCACGGGGTCGGTCCATGGCTACACCTTC. This sequence encodes CASSSTGSVHGYTF. This chain links TRBV7-9 with TRBJ1-2; D is unresolved. V dropped 4 bases and J dropped 6 bases, with 15 bases sitting between them. The germline CDR1 and CDR2 sequences are SEHNR and FQNEAQ (reference sequence). The CDR3 runs 14 residues.

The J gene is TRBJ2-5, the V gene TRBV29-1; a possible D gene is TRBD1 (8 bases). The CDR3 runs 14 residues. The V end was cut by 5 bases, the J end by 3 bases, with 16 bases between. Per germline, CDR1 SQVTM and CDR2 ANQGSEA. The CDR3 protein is CSVSQGGTKETQYF. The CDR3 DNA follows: TGCAGCGTTTCACAGGGGGGGACAAAAGAGACCCAGTACTTC.

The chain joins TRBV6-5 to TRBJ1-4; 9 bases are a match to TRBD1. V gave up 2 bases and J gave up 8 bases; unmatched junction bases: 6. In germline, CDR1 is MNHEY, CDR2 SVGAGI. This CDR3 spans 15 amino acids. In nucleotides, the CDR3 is TGTGCCAGCAGTTACATGGGACAGGGTGGCGAAAAACTGTTTTTT. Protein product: CASSYMGQGGEKLFF.

In DNA, the CDR3 is TGTGCCAGCAGCCAGGGACACTTTAGCACAGATACGCAGTATTTT. Its translation is CASSQGHFSTDTQYF. The J gene is TRBJ2-3, the V gene TRBV5-5; D may be TRBD1 (6 bases). Trimming removed 4 bases from V and 0 bases from J, with 12 bases in between. This CDR3 is 15 amino acids long. Germline assignment: CDR1 SGHKS and CDR2 YYEKEE (reference sequence).

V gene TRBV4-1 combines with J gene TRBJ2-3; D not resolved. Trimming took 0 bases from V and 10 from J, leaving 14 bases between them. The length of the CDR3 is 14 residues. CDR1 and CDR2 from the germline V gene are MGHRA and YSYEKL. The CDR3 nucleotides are TGCGCCAGCAGCCAAGAGCCGCGATACGATTCGCAGTATTTT. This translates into CASSQEPRYDSQYF.

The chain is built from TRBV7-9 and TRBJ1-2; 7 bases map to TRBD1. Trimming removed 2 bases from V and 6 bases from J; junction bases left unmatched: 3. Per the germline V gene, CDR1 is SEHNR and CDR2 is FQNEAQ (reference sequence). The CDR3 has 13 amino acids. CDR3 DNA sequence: TGTGCCAGCAGCTTAATGACAGGGAATGGCTACACCTTC. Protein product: CASSLMTGNGYTF.

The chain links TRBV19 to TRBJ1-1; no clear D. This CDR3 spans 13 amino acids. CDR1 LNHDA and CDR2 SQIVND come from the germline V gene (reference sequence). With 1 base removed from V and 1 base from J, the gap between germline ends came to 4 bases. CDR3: CASSIGQNTEAFF. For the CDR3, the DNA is TGTGCCAGTAGTATAGGACAGAACACTGAAGCTTTCTTT.

The CDR3 bases are TGTGCCAGCAGCTCGATTCCGGGACTAGCCGTCTTGGGAGAGACCCAGTACTTC. This translates into CASSSIPGLAVLGETQYF. The chain recombines TRBV5-6 with TRBJ2-5; 9 positions agree with TRBD2. Germline lookup yields CDR1 SGHDT and CDR2 YYEEEE. Losses at the gene ends were 3 bases for V and 4 bases for J; bases not matched to a gene: 16. CDR3 size: 18 residues.

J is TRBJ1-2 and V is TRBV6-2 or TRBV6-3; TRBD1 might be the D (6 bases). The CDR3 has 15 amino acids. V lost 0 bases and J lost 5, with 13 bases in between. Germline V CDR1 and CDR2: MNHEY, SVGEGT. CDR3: CASSYSPTGTYGYTF. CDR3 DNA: TGTGCCAGCAGTTACTCCCCTACAGGGACGTATGGCTACACCTTC.

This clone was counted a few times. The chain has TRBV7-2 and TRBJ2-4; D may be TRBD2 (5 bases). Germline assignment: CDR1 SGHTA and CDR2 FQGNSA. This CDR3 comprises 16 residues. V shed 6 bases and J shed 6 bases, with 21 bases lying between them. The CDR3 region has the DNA TGTGCCAGCAGACCCTCGTCCCGGAGCGGAAGAAACATTCAGTACTTC. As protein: CASRPSSRSGRNIQYF.

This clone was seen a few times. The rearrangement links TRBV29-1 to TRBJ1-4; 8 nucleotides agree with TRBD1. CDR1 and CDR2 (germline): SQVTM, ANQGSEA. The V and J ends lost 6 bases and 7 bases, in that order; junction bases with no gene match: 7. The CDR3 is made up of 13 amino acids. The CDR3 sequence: CSVYLTGAEKLFF. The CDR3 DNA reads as TGCAGCGTCTATTTGACAGGGGCTGAAAAACTGTTTTTT.

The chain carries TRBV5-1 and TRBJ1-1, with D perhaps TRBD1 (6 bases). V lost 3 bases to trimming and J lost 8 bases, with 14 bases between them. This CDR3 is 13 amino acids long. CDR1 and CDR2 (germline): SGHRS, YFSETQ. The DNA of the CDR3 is TGCGCCAGCAGCTCGGGACAAAAACTCGAAGCTTTCTTT. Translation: CASSSGQKLEAFF.

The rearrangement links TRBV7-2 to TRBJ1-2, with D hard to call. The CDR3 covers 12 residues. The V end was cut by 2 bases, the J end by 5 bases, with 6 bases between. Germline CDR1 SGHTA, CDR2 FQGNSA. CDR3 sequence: CASSLPGYGYTF. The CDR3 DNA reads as TGTGCCAGCAGCTTACCCGGGTATGGCTACACCTTC.

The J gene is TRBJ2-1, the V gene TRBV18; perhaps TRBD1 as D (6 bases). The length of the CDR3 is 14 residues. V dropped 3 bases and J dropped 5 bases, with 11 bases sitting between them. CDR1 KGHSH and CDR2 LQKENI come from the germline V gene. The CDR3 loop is CASSPTGLHNEQFF. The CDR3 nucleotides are TGTGCCAGCTCACCCACAGGGCTTCACAATGAGCAGTTCTTC.

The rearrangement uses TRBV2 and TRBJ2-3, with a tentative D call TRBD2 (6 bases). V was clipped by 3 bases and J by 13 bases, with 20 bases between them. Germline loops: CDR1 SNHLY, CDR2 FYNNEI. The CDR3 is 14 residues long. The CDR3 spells CASSEEGGTPPKYF. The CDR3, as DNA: TGTGCCAGCAGTGAGGAGGGTGGGACTCCCCCCAAGTATTTT.

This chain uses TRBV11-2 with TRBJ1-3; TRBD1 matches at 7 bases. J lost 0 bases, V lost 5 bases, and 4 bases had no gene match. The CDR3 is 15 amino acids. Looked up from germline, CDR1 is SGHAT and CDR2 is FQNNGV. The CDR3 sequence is CASSASGGSGNTIYF. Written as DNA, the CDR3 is TGTGCCAGCAGCGCCTCAGGGGGCTCTGGAAACACCATATATTTT.

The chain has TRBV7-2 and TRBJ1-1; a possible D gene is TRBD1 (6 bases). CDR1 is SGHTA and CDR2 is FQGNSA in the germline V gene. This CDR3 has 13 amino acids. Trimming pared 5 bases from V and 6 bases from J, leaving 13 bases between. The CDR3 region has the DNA TGTGCCAGCAGCCAACAGGGAAGGTCTGAAGCTTTCTTT. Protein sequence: CASSQQGRSEAFF.

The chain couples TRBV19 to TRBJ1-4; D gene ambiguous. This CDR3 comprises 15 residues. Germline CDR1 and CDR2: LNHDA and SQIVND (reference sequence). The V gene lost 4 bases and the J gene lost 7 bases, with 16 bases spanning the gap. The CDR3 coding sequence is TGTGCCAGTAGTAGGGCGTCGGGGATCGGTGAAAAACTGTTTTTT. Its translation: CASSRASGIGEKLFF.